This is a list of T cell receptor beta chains from one sample in a study of T cell responses to AZD1222 COVID-19 vaccine. Method: immunoSEQ multiplex PCR; TCRdb's copy keeps in-frame clones and lacks some. The data show 20,000 to 25,000 clones, 70% to 85% seen once. Source: peripheral blood, taken on day 0 of AZD1222 vaccination. The receptors were sampled from an adult in good health. CDR3s include the opening cysteine and the closing phenylalanine or tryptophan. The D gene is left open where the match is weak. Expanded clones get a size class; other rows say once, few or many, or leave the size out.

TRBJ1-1 . TRBV28 . TGTGCCAGCCGTCCGAGGGCCTACACTGAAGCTTTCTTT CASRPRAYTEAFF
TRBJ2-2 . TRBV19 . TGTGCCAGTAGTATCGGAATGACCGGGGAGCTGTTTTTT CASSIGMTGELFF
TRBJ2-2 . TRBV7-3 . TGTGCCAGCAGCTTATTAGATCCGAACACCGGGGAGCTGTTTTTT CASSLLDPNTGELFF
TRBJ2-3 TRBD1 TRBV9 . TGTGCCAGCACCAGAAGCGGGACAGGGGCTGGAGATACGCAGTATTTT CASTRSGTGAGDTQYF
TRBJ1-4 . TRBV28 . TGTGCCAGCAGTTCGCACACAGGGCGAACTAATGAAAAACTGTTTTTT CASSSHTGRTNEKLFF
TRBJ2-2 . TRBV12-3/TRBV12-4 . TGTGCCAGCAGTTTTTTTCCCGGGGAGCTGTTTTTT CASSFFPGELFF
TRBJ2-7 . TRBV5-1 . TGCGCCAGCAGCTTGGCGCTAGGGAGCTCCTACGAGCAGTACTTC CASSLALGSSYEQYF
TRBJ2-2 . TRBV18 . TGTGCCAGCTCACCTCTACGCACCGGGGAGCTGTTTTTT CASSPLRTGELFF
TRBJ1-1 . TRBV28 . TGTGCCAGCAGTTTAGACCCCCTAATCGCTGAAGCTTTCTTT CASSLDPLIAEAFF
TRBJ1-3 TRBD1 TRBV15 . TGTGCCACCAGCAGAACCCTTTACATCGACAGGGCCCCTGGAAACACCATATATTTT CATSRTLYIDRAPGNTIYF
TRBJ1-1 . TRBV6-6 . TGTGCCAGCAGTAACCTTGAGGGTGTCCCTGAAGCTTTCTTT CASSNLEGVPEAFF
TRBJ2-3 . TRBV9 . TGTGCCAGCAGCCAAGATTCCTTAGATACGCAGTATTTT CASSQDSLDTQYF
TRBJ1-5 . TRBV6-5 . TGTGCCAGCAAAGGCGTGGGGAGCAATCAGCCCCAGCATTTT CASKGVGSNQPQHF
TRBJ1-4 . TRBV6-5 . TGTGCCAGCAGTTACGGTGGGACTAATGAAAAACTGTTTTTT CASSYGGTNEKLFF
TRBJ1-6 TRBD1 TRBV5-1 . TGCGCCAGCAGCTTGGAAGCCAGGGGGAATTCACCCCTCCACTTT CASSLEARGNSPLHF
TRBJ2-1 . TRBV24-1 . TGTGCCACCAGTGAACCCGGGCAGGGTCTCGATGAGCAGTTCTTC CATSEPGQGLDEQFF
TRBJ1-4 . TRBV2 . TGTGCCAGCAGTGAAACAGGGAGAGATGAAAAACTGTTTTTT CASSETGRDEKLFF
TRBJ2-2 TRBD2 TRBV2 . TGTGCCAGCAGTGAATTTAGCGGGGGGAACACCGGGGAGCTGTTTTTT CASSEFSGGNTGELFF
TRBJ1-2 TRBD1 TRBV16 . TGTGCCAGCAGCCACAATCCCGACAGGGTTGGCTACACCTTC CASSHNPDRVGYTF
TRBJ1-2 . TRBV6-5 few TGTGCCAGCAGTTACGACAGAAACTATGGCTACACCTTC CASSYDRNYGYTF
TRBJ2-3 TRBD2 TRBV24-1 . TGTGCCACCAGTGACCGACGGGAGGCCACAGATACGCAGTATTTT CATSDRREATDTQYF
TRBJ2-7 TRBD1 TRBV28 . TGTGCCAGCAGTTCCGGACAGGGCCACGAGCAGTACTTC CASSSGQGHEQYF
TRBJ1-1 . TRBV13 . TGTGCCAGCAGCCGGGGACGCCCGAGCACTGAAGCTTTCTTT CASSRGRPSTEAFF
TRBJ1-2 . TRBV7-8 few TGTGCCAGCAGCTTTAGTGCTAGCCCTCAACATGGCTACACCTTC CASSFSASPQHGYTF
TRBJ1-6 . TRBV7-9 once TGTGCCAGCAGCTTAGCCGGATTTTCACCCCTCCACTTT CASSLAGFSPLHF
TRBJ1-1 . TRBV11-2 . TGTGCCAGCAGCTTAAATTTACAGGGCGGGACTGAAGCTTTCTTT CASSLNLQGGTEAFF
TRBJ2-7 . TRBV5-4 . TGTGCCAGCAGCTTTGGTCTTGTCGATTACGAGCAGTACTTC CASSFGLVDYEQYF
TRBJ2-5 TRBD2 TRBV7-8 . TGTGCCAGCAGCCCCCAAGCCCTAGCGGGGACACAAGAGACCCAGTACTTC CASSPQALAGTQETQYF
TRBJ1-2 . TRBV19 . TGTGCCAGTAACCAACCTCATACAGGCCGCTATGGCTACACCTTC CASNQPHTGRYGYTF
TRBJ2-2 TRBD1 TRBV14 . TGTGCCAGCAGCCACGAGACAGGGTGGCCCGGGGAGCTGTTTTTT CASSHETGWPGELFF
TRBJ1-6 . TRBV6-5 . TGTGCCAGCAGTCCCCTCGGAGGGCCGGGTTCACCCCTCCACTTT CASSPLGGPGSPLHF
TRBJ2-1 . TRBV2 . TGTGCCAGCAATGGAAACAATGAGCAGTTCTTC CASNGNNEQFF
TRBJ2-1 . TRBV11-2 . TGTGCCAGCAGCTTAAGCGGCTTTCTCTCCTACAATGAGCAGTTCTTC CASSLSGFLSYNEQFF
TRBJ2-5 TRBD1 TRBV7-8 . TGTGCCAGCAGCCGACGGGACAGGGACGAAGAGACCCAGTACTTC CASSRRDRDEETQYF
TRBJ2-5 TRBD2 TRBV9 . TGTGCCAGCAGCGACCTAGCGGGGGGCTCTGAGACCCAGTACTTC CASSDLAGGSETQYF
TRBJ1-4 . TRBV7-9 . TGTGCCAGCAGCCCCTACTATGAAGAAAAACTGTTTTTT CASSPYYEEKLFF
TRBJ2-3 . TRBV7-2 . TGTGCCAGCAGCCTAGGGAGTGGTCTAGCGAGCACAGATACGCAGTATTTT CASSLGSGLASTDTQYF
TRBJ1-2 . TRBV12-3/TRBV12-4 . TGTGCCAGCAGTCCGACCTGGGACGATGGCTACACCTTC CASSPTWDDGYTF
TRBJ2-3 . TRBV5-6 . TGTGCCAGCAGCTCGACAGGACCTACCACAGATACGCAGTATTTT CASSSTGPTTDTQYF
TRBJ1-4 . TRBV9 . TGTGCCAGCAGCCAGACAGCAACTAATGAAAAACTGTTTTTT CASSQTATNEKLFF
TRBJ1-2 TRBD1 TRBV27 . TGTGCCAGCAGTTTTCAGGGGGGAGACGGCTATGGCTACACCTTC CASSFQGGDGYGYTF
TRBJ2-3 TRBD1 TRBV6-5 . TGTGCCAGCATGATGGGGGACAGAGCGGCAGATACGCAGTATTTT CASMMGDRAADTQYF
TRBJ2-7 . TRBV2 . TGTGCCAGCAGGGGGGACTTCTACGAGCAGTACTTC CASRGDFYEQYF
TRBJ1-5 TRBD1 TRBV18 . TGTGCCAGCCAGGCCGGGACAGGGGGAAATCAGCCCCAGCATTTT CASQAGTGGNQPQHF
TRBJ1-4 TRBD1 TRBV11-2 . TGTGCCAGCAGCTTACCGAAGGGGGCAAAAGAAAAACTGTTTTTT CASSLPKGAKEKLFF